The 9 T cell receptor beta chains reported below all come from one sample, sequenced in a study of low-dose radiotherapy and immunotherapy resistance in tumors. TRAV- and TRBV-specific primers, spanning alpha and beta chains, primed first-strand cDNA. Amplification of TCRs used a constant-region primer and V-primer adapter for approximately 19 PCR cycles. One entry per CDR3 protein results from TCRdb running MiXCR on the reads. The sample shows some 100,000 distinct CDR3 sequences, about a fifth of them seen only once. Noted time point: after trial treatment. Treatment: LDRT plus nivolumab, ipilimumab, low-dose cyclophosphamide and aspirin (RACIN trial). Material: PBMCs, obtained after low-dose radiotherapy plus immunotherapy. The receptors stem from a male donor with prostate cancer.

This clonotype was observed many times. The V and J genes are TRBV29-1 and TRBJ2-3; TRBD1 matches 12 bases. This CDR3 region has 15 residues. Germline CDR1 reads SQVTM; CDR2 reads ANQGSEA. J lost 4 bases, V lost 6 bases, and 8 bases had no gene match. The DNA of the CDR3 is TGCAGCGTCTCGGGACAGGGGGCGCTTCCAGATACGCAGTATTTT. Its translation is CSVSGQGALPDTQYF.

This clonotype was detected many times. The chain uses TRBV6-6 and TRBJ2-2; perhaps TRBD2 as D (7 bases). CDR3 size: 16 residues. Germline V lookup: CDR1 MNHNY, CDR2 SVGAGI (reference sequence). V was shortened by 4 bases and J by 6 bases, with 18 bases between the two germline ends. This CDR3 is CASSFLGGGHAGELFF. CDR3 nucleotides: TGTGCCAGCAGTTTCCTTGGGGGGGGGCATGCCGGGGAGCTGTTTTTT.

The genes are TRBV28 and TRBJ2-1; D is ambiguous. Between the trimmed V and J ends, which lost 4 bases and 5 bases, there was a span of 0 bases. Germline V gives CDR1 MDHEN, CDR2 SYDVKM. The CDR3 runs to 10 residues. The CDR3 sequence is CASSYNEQFF. The CDR3 coding sequence is TGTGCCAGCAGTTACAATGAGCAGTTCTTC.

This clonotype was seen repeatedly, ten times or more. This chain joins TRBV12-3 or TRBV12-4 and TRBJ1-5; tentatively, D is TRBD1 (6 bases). This CDR3 region has 14 residues. The V end lost 6 bases, the J end lost 7 bases, and 16 bases lay between the germline ends. This chain's CDR3 is CASSLQGKGQPQHF. The CDR3 DNA follows: TGTGCCAGCAGCTTACAGGGTAAGGGACAGCCCCAGCATTTT.

The chain couples TRBV6-1 to TRBJ2-7; D gene uncertain. The CDR3 contains 14 residues. V was pared by 0 bases and J by 1 base, with 7 bases between. The germline V gene encodes CDR1 MNHNS and CDR2 SASEGT. The CDR3 loop is CASSEADGSYEQYF. The DNA of the CDR3 is TGTGCCAGCAGTGAAGCGGACGGTTCCTACGAGCAGTACTTC.

In its sample, this clonotype was seen a few times. This chain joins TRBV9 and TRBJ2-2; D possibly matches TRBD1 or TRBD2 (5 bases each). V was shortened by 0 bases and J by 0 bases, with 12 bases between the two germline ends. The CDR3 contains 17 residues. CDR1 and CDR2 from the germline V gene are SGDLS and YYNGEE. Written as DNA, the CDR3 is TGTGCCAGCAGCGTAGTCTGGGGGACCGCGAACACCGGGGAGCTGTTTTTT. The encoded protein is CASSVVWGTANTGELFF.

Many counts were recorded for this clonotype. The chain recombines TRBV15 with TRBJ2-4; 7 nucleotides line up with TRBD2. Germline CDR1 reads LNHNV; CDR2 reads YYDKDF (reference sequence). This CDR3 contains 15 residues. The J segment lost 7 bases and the V segment lost 5 bases, leaving 11 bases of the junction unmatched. CDR3 residues: CATSGGGNFGNIQYF. CDR3 bases: TGTGCCACCAGCGGGGGGGGAAACTTCGGGAACATTCAGTACTTC. Full variable domain (remainder filled in from reference TRBV15 and TRBJ2-4): DAMVIQNPRYQVTQFGKPVTLSCSQTLNHNVMYWYQQKSSQAPKLLFHYYDKDFNNEADTPDNFQSRRPNTSFCFLDIRSPGLGDTAMYLCATSGGGNFGNIQYFGAGTRLSVL.

The table lists this clonotype with many counts. This rearrangement joins TRBV5-1 to TRBJ2-2; D is uncertain. The CDR3 totals 16 residues. CDR1 SGHRS and CDR2 YFSETQ come from the germline V gene. The germline V and J ends were trimmed by 0 bases and 0 bases, with 9 bases remaining between them. The CDR3 DNA is TGCGCCAGCAGCTTGGAGGCGAACGCGAACACCGGGGAGCTGTTTTTT. Protein sequence: CASSLEANANTGELFF.

This clonotype showed up many times. V is TRBV7-6 and J is TRBJ2-3; the D gene is possibly TRBD2 (5 bases). The germline V gene has CDR1 SGHVS and CDR2 FNYEAQ. V was trimmed by 5 bases and J by 1 base, leaving 10 bases between them. The CDR3 loop spans 14 amino acids. CDR3 nucleotides: TGTGCCAGCAGCGTACTTAGCGGCACAGATACGCAGTATTTT. As protein: CASSVLSGTDTQYF.